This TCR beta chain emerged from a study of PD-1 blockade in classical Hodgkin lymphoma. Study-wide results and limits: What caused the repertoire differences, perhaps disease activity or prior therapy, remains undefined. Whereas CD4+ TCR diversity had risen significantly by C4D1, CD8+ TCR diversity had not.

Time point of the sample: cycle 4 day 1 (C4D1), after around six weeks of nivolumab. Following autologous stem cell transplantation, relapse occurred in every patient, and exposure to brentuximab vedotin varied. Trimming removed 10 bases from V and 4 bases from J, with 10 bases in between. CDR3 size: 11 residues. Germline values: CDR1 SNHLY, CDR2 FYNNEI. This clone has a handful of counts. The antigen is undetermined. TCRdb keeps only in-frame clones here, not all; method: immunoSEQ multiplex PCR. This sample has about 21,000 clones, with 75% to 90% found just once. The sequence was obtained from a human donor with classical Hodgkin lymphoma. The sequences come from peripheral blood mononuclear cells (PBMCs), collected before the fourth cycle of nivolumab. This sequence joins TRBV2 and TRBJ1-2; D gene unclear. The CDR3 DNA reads TGTGCCATCGGACGCCCCTATGGCTACACCTTC. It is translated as CAIGRPYGYTF.